This passage covers 17 T cell receptor beta chains from one sample sequenced in a study of tumor and adjacent non-tumor tissue in lung cancer. The template was RNA from unsorted bulk tissue. More than 3 cm separated this lung sample from the edge of the tumor. The library came from three nested PCR rounds adapted from ARM-PCR protocols. Each CDR3 protein gets one entry after TCRdb re-called the multiplex PCR reads with MiXCR. The sample has 35,000 to 50,000 distinct CDR3 sequences; about three fifths are singletons. Sequencing was done on a sample of distant non-tumor lung tissue. The receptors shown here come from a man in his forties or fifties with non-small cell lung cancer.

The table lists this clonotype with a count of one. This is likely a read error, given that the CDR3 carries no conserved phenylalanine or tryptophan at its end. This chain links TRBV10-2 with TRBJ2-7; D perhaps matches TRBD2 (5 bases). The germline V gene encodes CDR1 WSHSY and CDR2 SAAADI. Trimming removed 2 bases at V and 4 bases at J, with 12 bases between. The CDR3 loop spans 14 amino acids. Here the CDR3 DNA reads TGCGCCAGCAGTGAGACGGGGATAGTATACGAGCAGTACTTG. The encoded protein is CASSETGIVYEQYL.

Worth noting for this clonotype: Given the absence of the conserved phenylalanine or tryptophan at the CDR3 end, a read error is likely. The gene calls are TRBV28 and TRBJ1-4, with TRBD1 matching over 7 bases. CDR3 length: 15 residues. Germline V gene data show CDR1 as MDHEN and CDR2 as SYDVKM. The V gene end was trimmed by 4 bases and the J gene end by 0 bases; junction bases not matched to a gene: 2. The CDR3, as DNA: TGTGCCAGCAGTTCCGGACAGGCAACTAATGAAAAACTGTTTCTT. Its protein is CASSSGQATNEKLFL.

Concerning this clonotype itself: The junction differs from germline at one of its ends, possibly a read error. V gene TRBV11-2 combines with J gene TRBJ2-3; D remains ambiguous. Germline CDR1 is SGHAT and CDR2 is FQNNGV. The CDR3 is made up of 15 amino acids. CDR3 sequence (DNA): TGTGCCTGCAGCTTAAAGAGCCCTAGCACAGATACGCAGTATTTT. Amino acids: CACSLKSPSTDTQYF.

Of note for this clonotype: A junction boundary mismatches the germline segment, possibly from a read error. V is TRBV29-1 and J is TRBJ2-2; TRBD2 matches at 7 bases. This CDR3 region has 15 residues. CDR1 is SQVTM, CDR2 ANQGSEA, per germline. CDR3 amino acids: CSVGYGGGNAGELVF. The CDR3 DNA reads TGCAGCGTTGGTTATGGGGGAGGGAACGCCGGGGAGCTGGTTTTT.

About this clonotype itself: A much larger clonotype is one base distant, so this may be a read error. This chain connects TRBV12-3 or TRBV12-4 to TRBJ2-7; TRBD2 agrees at 10 bases. The CDR3 length is 14 residues. CDR3 loop: CASRWTSGLYERYF. The CDR3 bases are TGTGCCAGCAGATGGACTAGCGGACTCTACGAGCGGTACTTC.

Points on this clonotype: At one boundary the junction diverges from the germline segment, which might be a read error. The chain couples TRBV5-5 to TRBJ2-1; 7 bases map to TRBD1. The CDR3 runs to 13 residues. The germline gives CDR1 SGHKS, CDR2 YYEKEE (reference sequence). In DNA, the CDR3 is TGTGCCAGTAGCTTGGCGTATAGGGACAGTGATAACTTC. This gives the protein CASSLAYRDSDNF.

This clonotype was detected ten times or more. The chain couples TRBV11-2 to TRBJ2-7; D not certain. The CDR3 spans 10 residues. Trimming removed 4 bases from V and 7 bases from J, with 5 bases in between. Germline V gene lookup returns CDR1 SGHAT and CDR2 FQNNGV. CDR3 sequence (DNA): TGTGCCAGCAGCTCGGTGGAGCAGTACTTC. It encodes CASSSVEQYF.

This clonotype occurred once. A junction end diverges from the germline sequence, so it may reflect a read error. The chain joins TRBV13 to TRBJ2-4; 7 positions match TRBD1. The CDR3 covers 14 residues. Germline CDR1 reads PRHDT; CDR2 reads FYEKMQ (reference sequence). The CDR3 DNA follows: TGTGTCAGCAGCTTGGGAACAGGGGCGGACATTCAATACTTC. It encodes CVSSLGTGADIQYF.

Comments on this clonotype: This is likely a read error, given that the CDR3 carries no conserved phenylalanine or tryptophan at its end. No DNA is shown, since the ends of the CDR3 on it are uncertain; the CDR3 is the one TCRdb lists. The V gene is TRBV11-2, the J gene TRBJ2-5; the table's D call, TRBD1, has no DNA check behind it. The CDR3 is 14 amino acids long, termini counted. Per germline, CDR1 SGHAT and CDR2 FQNNGV. The CDR3 loop is CASSPTGAGETQYI.

In this sample, this clonotype turned up a few times. Given a much more abundant clone one base away, this may be a read error. The chain links TRBV6-6 to TRBJ2-5; D uncertain. The CDR3 consists of 12 residues. Germline CDR1 and CDR2: MNHNY and SVGAGI (reference sequence). The CDR3: CTTRWGQETQYF. For the CDR3, the DNA is TGTACCACACGTTGGGGACAAGAGACCCAGTACTTC.

This clonotype was picked up many times. V and J are TRBV5-6 and TRBJ2-7; D remains unclear. V shed 1 base and J shed 0 bases, with 8 bases lying between them. The CDR3 is made up of 14 amino acids. Germline CDR1 SGHDT, CDR2 YYEEEE. DNA of the CDR3: TGTGCCAGCAGCTTGTCCGCCAGCTCCTACGAGCAGTACTTC. Translation: CASSLSASSYEQYF.

In regard to this clonotype: A read error may be the cause here, since a much bigger clone is one base away. The chain links TRBV6-1 to TRBJ2-3, with D possibly matching TRBD2 (5 bases). This CDR3 region has 14 residues. V lost 8 bases and J 1 base, leaving 13 bases between the germline ends. In germline, CDR1 is MNHNS, CDR2 SASEGT. The CDR3 sequence is CASCGSLGTDTQYF. The DNA of the CDR3 is TGTGCCAGCTGTGGGAGTCTCGGCACAGATACGCAGTATTTT.

Points on this clonotype: Likely a read error: the CDR3 ends without its conserved phenylalanine or tryptophan. No DNA is shown, since the ends of the CDR3 on it are uncertain; the CDR3 is the one TCRdb lists. The chain is built from TRBV6-5 and TRBJ1-5; the D call of TRBD1 is as the table states it, not checked on the DNA. The CDR3 length is 15 residues, termini included. Germline-derived CDR1 and CDR2 are MNHEY and SVGAGI. The CDR3 here is CASSYMSGQDQPQHL.

This chain uses TRBV29-1 with TRBJ2-2; no clear D. The V gene's germline CDR1 is SQVTM and CDR2 ANQGSEA. This CDR3 has 12 amino acids. The V gene lost 8 bases and the J gene lost 5 bases, with 12 bases spanning the gap. The CDR3 loop reads CSLGNVTGELFF. Written as DNA, the CDR3 is TGCAGCCTTGGTAATGTTACCGGGGAGCTGTTTTTT.

This clonotype was counted between two and nine times. This clone may be a read error of a much larger clone one base away. The J gene is TRBJ1-6, the V gene TRBV4-1; the D gene is possibly TRBD1 (6 bases). Between the trimmed V and J ends, which lost 0 bases and 10 bases, there was a span of 19 bases. This CDR3 region has 17 residues. CDR1 and CDR2 from the germline V gene are MGHRA and YSYEKL. Here the CDR3 DNA reads TGCGCCAGCAGCCAAGATGGTACAGGGAGTACGAAATCACCCCTCCACTTT. Translation: CASSQDGTGSTKSPLHF.

The count of this clonotype is one. A much more abundant neighbour one base away suggests this may be a read error. The CDR3 loop reads CGARNSYEQYF. The CDR3 DNA sequence: TGCGGTGCTAGAAATTCCTACGAGCAGTACTTC. The chain uses TRBV20-1 and TRBJ2-7; D remains ambiguous. Germline V gives CDR1 DFQATT, CDR2 SNEGSKA (reference sequence). The CDR3 length is 11 residues.

In regard to this clonotype: The CDR3 ends on some other residue instead of the conserved phenylalanine or tryptophan, so this is likely a read error. The chain combines TRBV6-5 with TRBJ2-1, with 7 bases identical to TRBD2. In germline, CDR1 is MNHEY, CDR2 SVGAGI. The CDR3 runs to 15 residues. CDR3 protein: CGSSYVAGALYEQFS. The CDR3 region has the DNA TGTGGCAGCAGTTACGTCGCGGGAGCCTTGTATGAGCAGTTCTCC.